These T cell receptor beta chains were read from a single sample in a study of T cells in Graves' hyperthyroidism and ophthalmopathy. TCRdb analysed the multiplex PCR reads with MiXCR anew, one entry per CDR3 protein. The repertoire has around 580,000 distinct CDR3 sequences, over 15% of them found once; the top ten carry around a sixth. Sequencing was done on a sample of blood. The receptors were sampled from a woman under 30 with Graves' hyperthyroidism. Both conserved end residues are part of each CDR3. The order of the fields is CDR3 DNA, CDR3 protein, D gene, V gene, clone size, J gene. D genes are given only for firm matches. Size is stated for part of the rows, as once, few or many counts, or as a class when the clone is expanded.

CDR3 DNA: TGTGCCAGCAGGCGAGACTACTCTAGCTCCTACGAGCAGTACTTC; CDR3 protein: CASRRDYSSSYEQYF; D gene: -; V gene: TRBV27; clone size: few; J gene: TRBJ2-7
CDR3 DNA: TGCAGTGCGGGGCAGAAAGAGACCCAGTACTTC; CDR3 protein: CSAGQKETQYF; D gene: -; V gene: TRBV20-1; clone size: many; J gene: TRBJ2-5
CDR3 DNA: TGCAGTGCTAGCACGGGGGTCAATGAGCAGTTCTTC; CDR3 protein: CSASTGVNEQFF; D gene: -; V gene: TRBV20-1; clone size: many; J gene: TRBJ2-1
CDR3 DNA: TGTGCCAGCAAAAAACAGGGGAATGAAGCTTTCTTT; CDR3 protein: CASKKQGNEAFF; D gene: TRBD1; V gene: TRBV12-3/TRBV12-4; clone size: few; J gene: TRBJ1-1
CDR3 DNA: TGTGCCACCAGCAGAGATCGGCTAGCGGGGGGTAAAGAGACCCAGTACTTC; CDR3 protein: CATSRDRLAGGKETQYF; D gene: TRBD2; V gene: TRBV15; clone size: few; J gene: TRBJ2-5
CDR3 DNA: TGCGCCAGCAGCCGGTCTGCTGGGACAGGGGGCGTTCTGTTTTTT; CDR3 protein: CASSRSAGTGGVLFF; D gene: TRBD1; V gene: TRBV4-3; clone size: -; J gene: TRBJ1-4
CDR3 DNA: TGTGCCAGCAGTTACTCCGGTAGACCGTATAGCAGTCAGCCCCAGCATTTT; CDR3 protein: CASSYSGRPYSSQPQHF; D gene: -; V gene: TRBV6-6; clone size: -; J gene: TRBJ1-5
CDR3 DNA: TGTGCCAGCAGCCTTAGCGACTCGTACCAAGAGACCCAGTACTTC; CDR3 protein: CASSLSDSYQETQYF; D gene: -; V gene: TRBV11-2; clone size: many; J gene: TRBJ2-5
CDR3 DNA: TGTGCCAGCTCACCACCCGGACTAGCGGGAGGAAACTCCTACGAGCAGTACTTC; CDR3 protein: CASSPPGLAGGNSYEQYF; D gene: TRBD2; V gene: TRBV18; clone size: -; J gene: TRBJ2-7
CDR3 DNA: TGTGCCAGCAGCCCGGACAGGGGGCGAACTAATGAAAAACTGTTTTTT; CDR3 protein: CASSPDRGRTNEKLFF; D gene: TRBD1; V gene: TRBV7-3; clone size: many; J gene: TRBJ1-4
CDR3 DNA: TGTGCCAGCAGTTTAGTAGGTTATGGACGTGTTAATTCACCCCTCCACTTT; CDR3 protein: CASSLVGYGRVNSPLHF; D gene: -; V gene: TRBV12-3/TRBV12-4; clone size: many; J gene: TRBJ1-6
CDR3 DNA: TGCGCCAGCAGCTTGGGTGGGGATTCGAAAGGCTACACCTTC; CDR3 protein: CASSLGGDSKGYTF; D gene: -; V gene: TRBV5-1; clone size: -; J gene: TRBJ1-2
CDR3 DNA: TGTGCCAGCAGTTATTCAATTTACGCGCCCGAGCAGTACTTC; CDR3 protein: CASSYSIYAPEQYF; D gene: -; V gene: TRBV6-5; clone size: few; J gene: TRBJ2-7
CDR3 DNA: TGTGCCAGCGGCGTAGCGGCACAGGGCCCGGGGTACGAGCAGTACTTC; CDR3 protein: CASGVAAQGPGYEQYF; D gene: -; V gene: TRBV9; clone size: few; J gene: TRBJ2-7
CDR3 DNA: TGTGCCAGCACCCCGACTAGCGCCCGGGGGAGTGAGCAGTTCTTC; CDR3 protein: CASTPTSARGSEQFF; D gene: TRBD2; V gene: TRBV12-3/TRBV12-4; clone size: many; J gene: TRBJ2-1
CDR3 DNA: TGTGCCTGGAGTGCCGACAGGGCGGTCCACGAGCAGTACTTC; CDR3 protein: CAWSADRAVHEQYF; D gene: TRBD1; V gene: TRBV30; clone size: many; J gene: TRBJ2-7
CDR3 DNA: TGTGCCAGCAGCTTAGCTGGGGGACTAGCGGGGTTCAATGAGCAGTTCTTC; CDR3 protein: CASSLAGGLAGFNEQFF; D gene: TRBD2; V gene: TRBV7-9; clone size: -; J gene: TRBJ2-1